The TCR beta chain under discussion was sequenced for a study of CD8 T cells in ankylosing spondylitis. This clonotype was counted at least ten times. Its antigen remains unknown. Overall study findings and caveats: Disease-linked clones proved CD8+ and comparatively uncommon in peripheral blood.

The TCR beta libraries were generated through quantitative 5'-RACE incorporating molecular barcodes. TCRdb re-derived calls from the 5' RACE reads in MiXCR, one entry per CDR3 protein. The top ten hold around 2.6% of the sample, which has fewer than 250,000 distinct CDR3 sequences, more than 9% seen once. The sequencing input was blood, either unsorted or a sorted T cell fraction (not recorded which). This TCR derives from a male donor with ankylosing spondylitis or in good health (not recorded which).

DNA of the CDR3: TGTGCCATCAGTGGACTACAGGGGAACAATGAGCAGTTCTTC. It encodes CAISGLQGNNEQFF. The chain combines TRBV10-3 with TRBJ2-1, with 7 bases identical to TRBD1. Per germline, CDR1 ENHRY and CDR2 SYGVKD. The V gene end was trimmed by 4 bases and the J gene end by 5 bases; junction bases not matched to a gene: 5. The CDR3 has 14 residues.